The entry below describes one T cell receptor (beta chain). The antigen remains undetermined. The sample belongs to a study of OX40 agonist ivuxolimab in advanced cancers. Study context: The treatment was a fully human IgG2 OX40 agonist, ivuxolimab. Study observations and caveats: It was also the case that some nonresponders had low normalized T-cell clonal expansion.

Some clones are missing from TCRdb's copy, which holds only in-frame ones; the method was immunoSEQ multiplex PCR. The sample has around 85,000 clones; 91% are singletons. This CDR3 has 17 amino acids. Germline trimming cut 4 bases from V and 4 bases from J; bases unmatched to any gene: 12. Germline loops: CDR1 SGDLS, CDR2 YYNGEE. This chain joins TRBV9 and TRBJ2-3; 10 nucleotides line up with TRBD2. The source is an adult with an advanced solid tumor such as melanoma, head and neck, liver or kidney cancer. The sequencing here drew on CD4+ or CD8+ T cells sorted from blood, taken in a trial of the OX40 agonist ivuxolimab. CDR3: CASSRSPSGSGADTQYF. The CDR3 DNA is TGTGCCAGCAGCCGAAGCCCTAGCGGGAGCGGGGCAGATACGCAGTATTTT.